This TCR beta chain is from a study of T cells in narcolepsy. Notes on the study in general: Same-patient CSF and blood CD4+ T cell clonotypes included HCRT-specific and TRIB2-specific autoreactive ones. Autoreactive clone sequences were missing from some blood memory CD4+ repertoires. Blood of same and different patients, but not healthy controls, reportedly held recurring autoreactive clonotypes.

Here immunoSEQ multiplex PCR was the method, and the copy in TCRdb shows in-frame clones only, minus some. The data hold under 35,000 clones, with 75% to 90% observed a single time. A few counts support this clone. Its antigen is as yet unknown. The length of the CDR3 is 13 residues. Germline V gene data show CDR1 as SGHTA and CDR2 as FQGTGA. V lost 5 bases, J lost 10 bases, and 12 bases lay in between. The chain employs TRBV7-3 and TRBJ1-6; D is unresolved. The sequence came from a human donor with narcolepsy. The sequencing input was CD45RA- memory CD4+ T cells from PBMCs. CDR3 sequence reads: CASSPSASSPLHF. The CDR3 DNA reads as TGTGCCAGCAGCCCTTCGGCCAGCTCACCCCTCCACTTT.